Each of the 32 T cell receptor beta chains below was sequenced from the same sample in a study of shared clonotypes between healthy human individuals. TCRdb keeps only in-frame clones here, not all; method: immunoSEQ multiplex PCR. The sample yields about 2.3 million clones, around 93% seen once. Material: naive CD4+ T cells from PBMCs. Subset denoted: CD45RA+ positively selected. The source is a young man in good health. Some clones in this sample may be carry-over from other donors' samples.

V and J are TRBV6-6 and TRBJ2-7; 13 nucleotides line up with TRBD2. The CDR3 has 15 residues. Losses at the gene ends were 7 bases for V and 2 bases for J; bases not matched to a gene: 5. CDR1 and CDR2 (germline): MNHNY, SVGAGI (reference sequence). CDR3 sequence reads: CASKRTSGRPYEQYF. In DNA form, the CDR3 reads TGTGCCAGCAAACGGACTAGCGGGAGACCCTACGAGCAGTACTTC.

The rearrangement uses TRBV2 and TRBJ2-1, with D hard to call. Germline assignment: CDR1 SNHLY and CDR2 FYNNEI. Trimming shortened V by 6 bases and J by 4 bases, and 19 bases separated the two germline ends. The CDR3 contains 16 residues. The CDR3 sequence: CASRSSLLRAYNEQFF. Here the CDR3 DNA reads TGTGCCAGCAGGTCTTCCCTTTTGAGAGCATACAATGAGCAGTTCTTC.

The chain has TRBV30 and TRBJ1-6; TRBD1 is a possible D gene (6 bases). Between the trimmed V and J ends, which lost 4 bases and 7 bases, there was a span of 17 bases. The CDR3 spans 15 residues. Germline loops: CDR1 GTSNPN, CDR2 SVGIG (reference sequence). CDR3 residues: CAWTPPDRQNSPLHF. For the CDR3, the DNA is TGTGCCTGGACCCCCCCTGACAGGCAAAATTCACCCCTCCACTTT.

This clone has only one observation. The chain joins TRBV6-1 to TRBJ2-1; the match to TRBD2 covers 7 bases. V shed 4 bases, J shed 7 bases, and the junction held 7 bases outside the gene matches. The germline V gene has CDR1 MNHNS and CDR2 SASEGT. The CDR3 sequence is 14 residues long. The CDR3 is CASSARGDWNEQFF. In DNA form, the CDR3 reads TGTGCCAGCAGTGCACGGGGGGATTGGAATGAGCAGTTCTTC.

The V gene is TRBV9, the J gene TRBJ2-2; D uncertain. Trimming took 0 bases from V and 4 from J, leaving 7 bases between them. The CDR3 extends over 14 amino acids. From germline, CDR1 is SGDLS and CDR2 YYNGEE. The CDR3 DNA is TGTGCCAGCAGCGTAGACGCGGTCACCGGGGAGCTGTTTTTT. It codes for CASSVDAVTGELFF.

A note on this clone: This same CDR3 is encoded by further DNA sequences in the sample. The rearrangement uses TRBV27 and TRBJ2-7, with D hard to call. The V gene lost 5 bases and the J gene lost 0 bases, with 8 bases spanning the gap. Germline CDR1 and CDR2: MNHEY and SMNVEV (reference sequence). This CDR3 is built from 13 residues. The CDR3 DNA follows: TGTGCCAGCAGTCGCTTGAGCTCCTACGAGCAGTACTTC. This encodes CASSRLSSYEQYF.

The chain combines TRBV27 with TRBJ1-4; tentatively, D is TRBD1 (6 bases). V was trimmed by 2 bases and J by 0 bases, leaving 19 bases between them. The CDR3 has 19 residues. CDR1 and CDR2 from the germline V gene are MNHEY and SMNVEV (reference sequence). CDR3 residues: CASSLKGVPWTATNEKLFF. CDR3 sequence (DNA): TGTGCCAGCAGTTTAAAGGGTGTCCCATGGACAGCAACTAATGAAAAACTGTTTTTT.

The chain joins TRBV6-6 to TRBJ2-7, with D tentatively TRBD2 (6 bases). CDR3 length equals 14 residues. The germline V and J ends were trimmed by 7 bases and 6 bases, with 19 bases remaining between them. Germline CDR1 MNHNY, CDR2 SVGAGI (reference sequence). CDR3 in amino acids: CASTKAGRRVEQYF. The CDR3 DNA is TGTGCCAGCACAAAGGCGGGACGGCGAGTCGAGCAGTACTTC.

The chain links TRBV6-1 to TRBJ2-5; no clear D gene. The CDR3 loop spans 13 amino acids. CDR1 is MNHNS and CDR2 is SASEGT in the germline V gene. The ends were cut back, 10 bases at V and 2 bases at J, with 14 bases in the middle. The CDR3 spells CATTFQQQETQYF. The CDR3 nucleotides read TGTGCCACCACTTTCCAGCAACAAGAGACCCAGTACTTC.

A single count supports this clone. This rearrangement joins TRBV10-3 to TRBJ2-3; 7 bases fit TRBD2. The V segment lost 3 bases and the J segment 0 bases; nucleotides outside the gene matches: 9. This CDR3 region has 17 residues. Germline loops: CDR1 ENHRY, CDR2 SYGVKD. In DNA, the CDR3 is TGTGCCATCAGTGACGGGAGGCTCCTTACTAGCACAGATACGCAGTATTTT. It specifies CAISDGRLLTSTDTQYF.

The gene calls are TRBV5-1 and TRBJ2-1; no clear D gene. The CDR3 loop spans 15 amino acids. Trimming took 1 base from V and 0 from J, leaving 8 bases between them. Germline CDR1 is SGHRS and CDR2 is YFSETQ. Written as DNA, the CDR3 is TGCGCCAGCAGCTTGAACTTGGGCTCCTACAATGAGCAGTTCTTC. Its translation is CASSLNLGSYNEQFF. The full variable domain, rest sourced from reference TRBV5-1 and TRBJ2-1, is KAGVTQTPRYLIKTRGQQVTLSCSPISGHRSVSWYQQTPGQGLQFLFEYFSETQRNKGNFPGRFSGRQFSNSRSEMNVSTLELGDSALYLCASSLNLGSYNEQFFGPGTRLTVL.

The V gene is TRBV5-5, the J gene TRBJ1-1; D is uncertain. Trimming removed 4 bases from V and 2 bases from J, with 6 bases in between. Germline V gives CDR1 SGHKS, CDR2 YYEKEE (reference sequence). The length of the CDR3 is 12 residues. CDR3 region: CASSHSNTEAFF. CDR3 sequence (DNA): TGTGCCAGCAGCCATTCTAACACTGAAGCTTTCTTT.

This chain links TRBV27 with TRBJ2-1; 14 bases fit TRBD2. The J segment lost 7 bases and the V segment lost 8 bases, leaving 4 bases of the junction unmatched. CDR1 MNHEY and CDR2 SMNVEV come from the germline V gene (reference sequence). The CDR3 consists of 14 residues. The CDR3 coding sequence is TGTGCCAGCCGAGGGACTAGCGGGAGAAATGAGCAGTTCTTC. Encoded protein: CASRGTSGRNEQFF.

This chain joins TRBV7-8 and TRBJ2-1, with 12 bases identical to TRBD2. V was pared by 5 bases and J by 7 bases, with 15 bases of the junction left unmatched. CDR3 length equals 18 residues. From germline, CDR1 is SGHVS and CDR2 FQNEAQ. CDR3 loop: CASSPRQKLAGGRNEQFF. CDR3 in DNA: TGTGCCAGCAGCCCACGACAAAAACTAGCGGGAGGAAGGAATGAGCAGTTCTTC.

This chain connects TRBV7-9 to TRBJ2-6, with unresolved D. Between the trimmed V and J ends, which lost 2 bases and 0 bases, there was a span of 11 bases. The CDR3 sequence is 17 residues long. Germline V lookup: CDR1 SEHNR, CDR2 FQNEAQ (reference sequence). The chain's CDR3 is CASSLSPSGSGANVLTF. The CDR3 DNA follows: TGTGCCAGCAGCTTATCCCCCTCGGGCTCTGGGGCCAACGTCCTGACTTTC.

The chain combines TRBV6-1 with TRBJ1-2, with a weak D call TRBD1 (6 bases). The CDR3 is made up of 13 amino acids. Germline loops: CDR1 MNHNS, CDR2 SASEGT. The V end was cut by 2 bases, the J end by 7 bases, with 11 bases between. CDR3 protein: CASSERGGSGYTF. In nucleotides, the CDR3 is TGTGCCAGCAGTGAACGGGGGGGCTCTGGCTACACCTTC.

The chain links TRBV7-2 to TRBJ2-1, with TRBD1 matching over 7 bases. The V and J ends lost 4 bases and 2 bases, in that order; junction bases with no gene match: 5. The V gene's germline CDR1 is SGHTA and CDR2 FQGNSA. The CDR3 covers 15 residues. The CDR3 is CASSYDRDTYNEQFF. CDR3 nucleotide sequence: TGTGCCAGCAGCTATGACAGGGATACCTACAATGAGCAGTTCTTC.

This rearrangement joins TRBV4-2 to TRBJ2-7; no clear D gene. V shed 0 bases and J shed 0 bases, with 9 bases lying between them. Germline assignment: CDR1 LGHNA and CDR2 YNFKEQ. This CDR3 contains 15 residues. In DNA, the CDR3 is TGTGCCAGCAGCCAAGAGATCTTGGTCTCCTACGAGCAGTACTTC. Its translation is CASSQEILVSYEQYF.

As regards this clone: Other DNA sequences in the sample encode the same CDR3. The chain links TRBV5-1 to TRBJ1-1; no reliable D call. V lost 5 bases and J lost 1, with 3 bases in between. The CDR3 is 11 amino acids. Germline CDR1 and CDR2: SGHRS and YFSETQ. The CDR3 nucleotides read TGCGCCAGCAGTCGGAACACTGAAGCTTTCTTT. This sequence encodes CASSRNTEAFF.

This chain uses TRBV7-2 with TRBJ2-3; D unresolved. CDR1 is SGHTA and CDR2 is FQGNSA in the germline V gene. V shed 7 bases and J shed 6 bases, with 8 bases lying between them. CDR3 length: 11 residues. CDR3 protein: CASTTSDTQYF. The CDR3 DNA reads TGTGCCAGCACCACATCGGATACGCAGTATTTT.

As DNA, the CDR3 is TGTGCCAGCAGTGAAGAAATCGGGGATGAGCAGTTCTTC. Amino acid sequence: CASSEEIGDEQFF. The chain couples TRBV2 to TRBJ2-1, with a tentative D call TRBD2 (5 bases). Germline V CDR1 and CDR2: SNHLY, FYNNEI. The CDR3 sequence is 13 residues long. Trimming shortened V by 1 base and J by 8 bases, and 9 bases separated the two germline ends.

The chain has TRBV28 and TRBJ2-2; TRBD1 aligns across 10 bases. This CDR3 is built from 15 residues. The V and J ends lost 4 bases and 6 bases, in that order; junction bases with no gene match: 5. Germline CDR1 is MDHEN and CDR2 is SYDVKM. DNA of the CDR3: TGTGCCAGCAGTTCCTCGACAGGGGGCCCCGGGGAGCTGTTTTTT. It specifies CASSSSTGGPGELFF.

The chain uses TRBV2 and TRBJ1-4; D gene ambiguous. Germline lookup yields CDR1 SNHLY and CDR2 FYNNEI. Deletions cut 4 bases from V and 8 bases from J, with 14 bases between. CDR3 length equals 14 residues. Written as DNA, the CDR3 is TGTGCCAGCAGTGTGGCAGCCTCGGAAGAAAAACTGTTTTTT. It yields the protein CASSVAASEEKLFF. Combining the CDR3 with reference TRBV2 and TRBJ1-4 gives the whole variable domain EPEVTQTPSHQVTQMGQEVILRCVPISNHLYFYWYRQILGQKVEFLVSFYNNEISEKSEIFDDQFSVERPDGSNFTLKIRSTKLEDSAMYFCASSVAASEEKLFFGSGTQLSVL.

CDR3 protein: CASSYVGNSPLHF. The CDR3 nucleotides read TGTGCCAGCAGTTATGTTGGAAATTCACCCCTCCACTTT. This sequence joins TRBV6-6 and TRBJ1-6; D not resolved. This CDR3 comprises 13 residues. Deletions cut 3 bases from V and 7 bases from J, with 7 bases between. CDR1 is MNHNY and CDR2 is SVGAGI in the germline V gene (reference sequence).

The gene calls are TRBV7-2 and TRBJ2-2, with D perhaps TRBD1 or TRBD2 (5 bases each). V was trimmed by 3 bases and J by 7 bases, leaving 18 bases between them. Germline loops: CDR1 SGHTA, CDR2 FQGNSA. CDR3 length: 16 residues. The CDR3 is CASSLYSLGVGGELFF. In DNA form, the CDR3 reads TGTGCCAGCAGCTTGTACAGCTTGGGGGTGGGCGGGGAGCTGTTTTTT.

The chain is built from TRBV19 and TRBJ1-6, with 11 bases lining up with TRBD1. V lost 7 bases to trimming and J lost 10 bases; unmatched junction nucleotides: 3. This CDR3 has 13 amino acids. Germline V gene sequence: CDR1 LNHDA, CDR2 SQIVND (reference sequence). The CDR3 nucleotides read TGTGCCAGTAAGGGACAGGGGGACTCACCCCTCCACTTT. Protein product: CASKGQGDSPLHF.

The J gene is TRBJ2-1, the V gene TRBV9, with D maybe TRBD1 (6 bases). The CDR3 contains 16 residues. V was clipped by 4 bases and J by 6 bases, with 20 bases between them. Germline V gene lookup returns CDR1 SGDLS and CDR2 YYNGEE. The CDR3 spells CASSPDSAGVGNEQFF. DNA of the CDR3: TGTGCCAGCAGCCCAGACTCGGCAGGGGTTGGCAATGAGCAGTTCTTC.

CDR3 coding DNA: TGCAGCGTTGAAGTCGGCCCCGCAGATACGCAGTATTTT. This encodes CSVEVGPADTQYF. The J gene is TRBJ2-3, the V gene TRBV29-1; D call uncertain. CDR1 SQVTM and CDR2 ANQGSEA come from the germline V gene. Trimming left V 1 base short and J 4 bases short, with 9 bases between. The CDR3 is 13 amino acids.

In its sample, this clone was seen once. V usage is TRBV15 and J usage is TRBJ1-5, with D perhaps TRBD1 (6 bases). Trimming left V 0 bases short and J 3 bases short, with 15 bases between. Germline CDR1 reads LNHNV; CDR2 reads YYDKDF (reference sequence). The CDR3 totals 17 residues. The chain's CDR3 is CATSRDWGRQDNQPQHF. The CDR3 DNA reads TGTGCCACCAGCAGAGATTGGGGGAGACAGGACAATCAGCCCCAGCATTTT.

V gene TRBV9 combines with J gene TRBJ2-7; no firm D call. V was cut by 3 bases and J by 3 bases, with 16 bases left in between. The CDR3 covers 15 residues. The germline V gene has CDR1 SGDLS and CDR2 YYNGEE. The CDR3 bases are TGTGCCAGCAGCGCCTCGCGCGGATCCTTCTACGAGCAGTACTTC. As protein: CASSASRGSFYEQYF.

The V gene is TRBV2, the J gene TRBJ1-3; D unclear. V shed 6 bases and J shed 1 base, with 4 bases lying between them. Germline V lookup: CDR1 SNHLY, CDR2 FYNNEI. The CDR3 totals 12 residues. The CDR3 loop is CASSLSGNTIYF. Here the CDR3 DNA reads TGTGCCAGCAGCTTGTCTGGAAACACCATATATTTT.

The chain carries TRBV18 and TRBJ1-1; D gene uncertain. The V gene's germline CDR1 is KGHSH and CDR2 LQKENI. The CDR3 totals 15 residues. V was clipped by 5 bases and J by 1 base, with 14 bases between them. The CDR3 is CASSSGPGPNTEAFF. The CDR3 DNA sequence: TGTGCCAGCTCATCCGGCCCCGGGCCGAACACTGAAGCTTTCTTT.